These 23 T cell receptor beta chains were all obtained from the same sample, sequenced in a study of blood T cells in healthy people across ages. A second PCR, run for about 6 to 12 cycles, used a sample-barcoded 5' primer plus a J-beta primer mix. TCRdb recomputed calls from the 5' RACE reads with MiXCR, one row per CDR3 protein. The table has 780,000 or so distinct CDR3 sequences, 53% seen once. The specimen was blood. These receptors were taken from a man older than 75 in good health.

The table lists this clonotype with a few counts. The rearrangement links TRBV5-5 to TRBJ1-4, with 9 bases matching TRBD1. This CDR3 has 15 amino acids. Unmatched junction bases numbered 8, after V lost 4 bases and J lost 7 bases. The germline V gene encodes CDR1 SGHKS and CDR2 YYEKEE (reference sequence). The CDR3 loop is CASSIRRDRVEKLFF. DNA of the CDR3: TGTGCCAGCAGCATCCGCCGGGACAGGGTTGAAAAACTGTTTTTT.

The CDR3 nucleotides read TGTGCCAGCAGTTACTCAACAGGGTTAGGGAACACTGAAGCTTTCTTT. Its protein product is CASSYSTGLGNTEAFF. The chain recombines TRBV6-5 with TRBJ1-1; possibly TRBD1 for D (6 bases). V lost 0 bases, J lost 1 base, and 12 bases lay in between. The CDR3 extends over 16 amino acids. Germline V CDR1 and CDR2: MNHEY, SVGAGI.

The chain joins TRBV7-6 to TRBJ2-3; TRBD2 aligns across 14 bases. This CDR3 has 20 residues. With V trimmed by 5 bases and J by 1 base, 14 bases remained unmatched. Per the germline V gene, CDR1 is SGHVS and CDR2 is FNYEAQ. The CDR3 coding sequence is TGTGCCAGCAGCGGGCCCGGGACTAGCGGGAGTAGGTTGGGCACAGATACGCAGTATTTT. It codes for CASSGPGTSGSRLGTDTQYF.

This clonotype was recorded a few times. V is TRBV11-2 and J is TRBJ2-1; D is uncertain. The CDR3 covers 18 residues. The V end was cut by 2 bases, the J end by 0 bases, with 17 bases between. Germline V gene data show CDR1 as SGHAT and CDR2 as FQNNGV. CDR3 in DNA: TGTGCCAGCAGCTTATCAACCAGGTGGGGAAGCTCCTACAATGAGCAGTTCTTC. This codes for CASSLSTRWGSSYNEQFF.

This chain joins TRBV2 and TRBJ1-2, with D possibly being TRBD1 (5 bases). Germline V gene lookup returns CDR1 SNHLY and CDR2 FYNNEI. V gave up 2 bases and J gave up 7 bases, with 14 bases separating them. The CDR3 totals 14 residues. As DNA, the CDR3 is TGTGCCAGCAGTGAACAATGGCAGGGCACTGGCTACACCTTC. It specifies CASSEQWQGTGYTF.

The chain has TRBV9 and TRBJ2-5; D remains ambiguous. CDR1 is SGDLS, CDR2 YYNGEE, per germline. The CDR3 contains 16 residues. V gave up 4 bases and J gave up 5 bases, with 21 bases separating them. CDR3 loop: CASSPPDSRPVETQYF. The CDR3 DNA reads TGTGCCAGCAGCCCCCCCGACTCCAGACCAGTGGAGACCCAGTACTTC.

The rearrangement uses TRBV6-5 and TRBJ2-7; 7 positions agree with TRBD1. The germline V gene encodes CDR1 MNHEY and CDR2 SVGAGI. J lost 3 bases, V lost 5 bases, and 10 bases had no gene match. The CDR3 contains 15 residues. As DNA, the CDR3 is TGTGCCAGCAGTCCCAATCCGACAGGGAGCTACGAGCAGTACTTC. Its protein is CASSPNPTGSYEQYF.

DNA of the CDR3: TGTGCCAGCCTTGGGACTAGCGGGAGGGCCGGCGTTAGGGAGACCCAGTACTTC. It specifies CASLGTSGRAGVRETQYF. The chain couples TRBV2 to TRBJ2-5, with 16 bases fitting TRBD2. This CDR3 comprises 18 residues. Germline V lookup: CDR1 SNHLY, CDR2 FYNNEI. With 8 bases clipped from V and 5 bases from J, the junction kept 14 bases outside the gene matches.

The CDR3 bases are TGTGCCAGCAGTTCTTTTCCGAACACAGGGGGTCGGTTCTTC. Protein product: CASSSFPNTGGRFF. The rearrangement links TRBV12-3 or TRBV12-4 to TRBJ2-1; 8 bases are shared with TRBD1. The CDR3 covers 14 residues. The V and J ends lost 4 bases and 15 bases, in that order; junction bases with no gene match: 14.

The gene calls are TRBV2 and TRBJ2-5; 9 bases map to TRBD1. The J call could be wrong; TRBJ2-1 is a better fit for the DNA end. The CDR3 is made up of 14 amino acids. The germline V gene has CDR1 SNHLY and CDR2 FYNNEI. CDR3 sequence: CASKREDRGETQFF. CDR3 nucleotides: TGTGCCAGCAAGAGGGAGGACAGGGGTGAGACCCAGTTCTTC.

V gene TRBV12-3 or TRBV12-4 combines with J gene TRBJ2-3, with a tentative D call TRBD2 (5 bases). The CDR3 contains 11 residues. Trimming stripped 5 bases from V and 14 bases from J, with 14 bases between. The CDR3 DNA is TGTGCCAGCAGTAGGGAGCAGGCCACGTATTTT. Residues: CASSREQATYF.

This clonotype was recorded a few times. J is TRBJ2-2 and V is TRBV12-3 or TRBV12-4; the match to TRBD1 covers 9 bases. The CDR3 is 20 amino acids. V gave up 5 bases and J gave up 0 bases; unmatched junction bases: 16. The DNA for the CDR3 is TGTGCCAGCAGTCCCAAGTCCCCAGGACAGGGGATTTCGAACACCGGGGAGCTGTTTTTT. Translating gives CASSPKSPGQGISNTGELFF.

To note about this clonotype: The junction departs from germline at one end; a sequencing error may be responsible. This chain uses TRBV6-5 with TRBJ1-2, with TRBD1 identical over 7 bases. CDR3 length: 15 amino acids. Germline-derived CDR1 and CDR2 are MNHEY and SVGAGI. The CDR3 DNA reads TGTGCCAGCAGCGGGACAGCGAAGCCTAATTATGGCTACACCTTC. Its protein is CASSGTAKPNYGYTF.

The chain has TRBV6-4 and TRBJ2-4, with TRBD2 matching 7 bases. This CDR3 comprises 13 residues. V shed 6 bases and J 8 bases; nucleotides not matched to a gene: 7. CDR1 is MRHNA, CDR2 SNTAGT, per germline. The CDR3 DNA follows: TGTGCCAGCAGCGAGGCGGCGGGGGACATTCAGTACTTC. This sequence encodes CASSEAAGDIQYF.

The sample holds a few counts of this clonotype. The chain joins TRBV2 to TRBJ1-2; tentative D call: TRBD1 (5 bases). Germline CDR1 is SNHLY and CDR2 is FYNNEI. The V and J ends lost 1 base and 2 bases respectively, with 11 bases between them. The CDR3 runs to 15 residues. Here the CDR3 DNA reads TGTGCCAGCAGTGAAGATTGGGGCCCAAACTATGGCTACACCTTC. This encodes CASSEDWGPNYGYTF.

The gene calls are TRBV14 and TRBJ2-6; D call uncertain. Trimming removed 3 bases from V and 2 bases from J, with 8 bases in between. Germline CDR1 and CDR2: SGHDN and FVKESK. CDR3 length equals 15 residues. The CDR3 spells CASSQTFPGANVLTF. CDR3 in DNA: TGTGCCAGCAGCCAGACATTTCCTGGGGCCAACGTCCTGACTTTC.

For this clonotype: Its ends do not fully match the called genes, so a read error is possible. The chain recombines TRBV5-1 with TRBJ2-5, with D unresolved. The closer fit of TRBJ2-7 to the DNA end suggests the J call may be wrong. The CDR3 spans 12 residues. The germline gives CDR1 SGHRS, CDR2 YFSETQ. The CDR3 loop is CVSSLAGSEQYF. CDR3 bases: TGCGTCAGCAGCTTGGCTGGTTCCGAGCAGTACTTC.

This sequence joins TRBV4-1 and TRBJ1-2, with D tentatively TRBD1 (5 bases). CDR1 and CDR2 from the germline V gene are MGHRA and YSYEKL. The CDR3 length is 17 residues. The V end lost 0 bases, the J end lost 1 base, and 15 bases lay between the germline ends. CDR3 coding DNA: TGCGCCAGCAGCCAAGAGGGCCAGGGTTATCGTAACTATGGCTACACCTTC. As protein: CASSQEGQGYRNYGYTF.

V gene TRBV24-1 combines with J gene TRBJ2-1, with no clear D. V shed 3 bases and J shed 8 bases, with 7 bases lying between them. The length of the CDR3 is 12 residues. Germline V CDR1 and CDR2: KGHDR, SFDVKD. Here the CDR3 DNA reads TGTGCCACCAGTGATACATACCATGAGCAGTTCTTC. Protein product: CATSDTYHEQFF.

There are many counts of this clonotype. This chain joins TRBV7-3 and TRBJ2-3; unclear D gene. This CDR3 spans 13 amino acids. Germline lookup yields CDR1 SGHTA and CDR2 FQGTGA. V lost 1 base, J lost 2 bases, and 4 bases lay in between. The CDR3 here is CASSLNPTDTQYF. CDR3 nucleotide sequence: TGTGCCAGCAGCTTAAATCCCACAGATACGCAGTATTTT.

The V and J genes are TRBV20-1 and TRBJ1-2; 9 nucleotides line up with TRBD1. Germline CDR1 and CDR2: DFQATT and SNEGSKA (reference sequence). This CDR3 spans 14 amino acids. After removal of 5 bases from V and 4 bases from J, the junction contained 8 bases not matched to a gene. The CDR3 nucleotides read TGCAGTGCTCCCGGGACAGGGAGCGGCTATGGCTACACCTTC. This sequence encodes CSAPGTGSGYGYTF.

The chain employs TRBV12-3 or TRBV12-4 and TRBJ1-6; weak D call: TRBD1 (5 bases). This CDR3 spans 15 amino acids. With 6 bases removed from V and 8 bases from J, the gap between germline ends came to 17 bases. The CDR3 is CASRPAGARDSPLHF. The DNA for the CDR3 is TGTGCCAGCAGGCCCGCCGGGGCAAGGGATTCACCCCTCCACTTT.

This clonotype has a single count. The CDR3 DNA follows: TGTGCCAGCGGACAGGGGGCCAAAAACATTCAGTACTTC. It encodes CASGQGAKNIQYF. The V and J genes are TRBV12-3 or TRBV12-4 and TRBJ2-4, with 9 nucleotides matching TRBD1. The CDR3 is 13 residues long. J gave up 1 base and V 8 bases, and 0 bases lay outside the gene matches.